Listed here are 2 T cell receptor beta chains from one sample, sequenced in a study of PD-1 blockade in classical Hodgkin lymphoma (dated by TCRdb to between 2020 and 2021). The time point tag for this specimen amounts to: cycle 1 day 1 (C1D1), immediately before nivolumab initiation. All trial patients had relapsed after autologous stem cell transplantation, with cohorts A, B and C differing in prior brentuximab vedotin exposure. Using a Miltenyi CD4+ T cell isolation kit, CD4+ T cells were purified from thawed PBMCs through magnetic negative selection. Library generation was performed with the immunoSEQ multiplex PCR assay. TCRdb stores this immuneACCESS table with in-frame sequences only. Part of the clones is absent; in the studies checked, under half of the shortfall reflects unresolved V genes, and no reason is known for the rest. The sample contains about 35,000 clones, 90% of them found a single time. 0.2% to 0.3% of the sample is taken by the ten largest.

This material consisted of CD4+ T cells from blood, taken at baseline. Receptor source: a human donor with classical Hodgkin lymphoma.

V usage is TRBV9 and J usage is TRBJ1-2; 9 bases are shared with TRBD1. Germline trimming cut 0 bases from V and 7 bases from J; bases unmatched to any gene: 1. The CDR3 sequence is 13 residues long. The germline V gene encodes CDR1 SGDLS and CDR2 YYNGEE. The CDR3: CASSVVDRGGYTF. CDR3 nucleotides: TGTGCCAGCAGCGTAGTGGACAGGGGTGGCTACACCTTC.

V usage is TRBV6-5 and J usage is TRBJ2-7, with TRBD1 identical over 8 bases. This CDR3 is 15 amino acids long. Losses at the gene ends were 5 bases for V and 2 bases for J; bases not matched to a gene: 8. CDR1 MNHEY and CDR2 SVGAGI come from the germline V gene. The DNA of the CDR3 is TGTGCCAGCAGTCGCCCCGGACAGGGAACCTACGAGCAGTACTTC. Its translation is CASSRPGQGTYEQYF.